This T cell receptor beta chain is from a study of blood T cell repertoires in COVID-19. Study-level background: There were acute and convalescent COVID-19 samples, and they came from the United States, Italy and Spain. T cells, B-cell-depleted T cells, or PBMCs supplied cDNA or gDNA.

Study processing details: Scientists estimated how many nucleated cells there were by amplifying reference gene primers. Using immunoSEQ multiplex PCR, the repertoire was profiled, and TCRdb retains in-frame clones only, with some absent. V, J and clone size are those of that table, while D and trimming were read from the DNA. The data contain 150,000 to 200,000 clones, about 91% of them singletons. Details on this clone: Distinct nucleotide sequences in the sample also encode this CDR3.

The source is a woman aged 45-59 years with acute or convalescent COVID-19. Input material: peripheral blood.

In DNA, the CDR3 is TGCAGTGCTAGTCCTAGCGGGGGATACCAAGAGACCCAGTACTTC. Residues: CSASPSGGYQETQYF. The rearrangement uses TRBV20-1 and TRBJ2-5; 10 bases map to TRBD2. Trimming took 3 bases from V and 0 from J; bases not matched to a gene: 4. The CDR3 has 15 amino acids. Germline V gene data show CDR1 as DFQATT and CDR2 as SNEGSKA (reference sequence).